These 12 T cell receptor beta chains share one sample of origin, sequenced in a study of blood T cells in healthy people across ages. Together with a sample-barcoded 5' primer, a J-beta primer mix was included in a second PCR lasting about 7 to 11 cycles. One entry per CDR3 protein, called by TCRdb with MiXCR from the 5' RACE reads. The sample yields about 1.1 million distinct CDR3 sequences, 35% to 40% seen once. Sequencing was performed on blood. These receptor sequences come from a man aged 18 to 35 in good health.

The chain has TRBV6-5 and TRBJ1-1; D is undetermined. The CDR3 spans 14 residues. Germline values: CDR1 MNHEY, CDR2 SVGAGI. V lost 0 bases to trimming and J lost 2 bases, with 7 bases between them. The CDR3 is CASSYSTVNTEAFF. The CDR3 DNA reads as TGTGCCAGCAGTTACTCGACTGTCAACACTGAAGCTTTCTTT.

A remark on this clonotype: An end of the junction differs from the germline gene, which may be a read error. The rearrangement uses TRBV10-3 and TRBJ2-1, with D perhaps given as TRBD1 or TRBD2 (5 bases each). Germline V CDR1 and CDR2: ENHRY, SYGVKD. CDR3 length: 11 residues. CDR3 in amino acids: CDILGDNEQFF. The CDR3 coding sequence is TGTGACATCTTGGGGGACAATGAGCAGTTCTTC.

The chain is built from TRBV20-1 and TRBJ1-4; 7 positions agree with TRBD1. V trimming: 5 bases; J trimming: 3 bases; junction bases outside the gene matches: 6. This CDR3 region has 14 residues. Germline loops: CDR1 DFQATT, CDR2 SNEGSKA (reference sequence). CDR3 sequence: CSAGGGGPNEKLFF. CDR3 bases: TGCAGTGCTGGCGGAGGGGGCCCTAATGAAAAACTGTTTTTT.

The genes are TRBV7-9 and TRBJ1-6; D possibly corresponds to TRBD1 (5 bases). V was trimmed by 4 bases and J by 7 bases, leaving 14 bases between them. Germline V gene lookup returns CDR1 SEHNR and CDR2 FQNEAQ (reference sequence). The CDR3 spans 15 residues. The CDR3 protein is CASSSTGHLNSPLHF. For the CDR3, the DNA is TGTGCCAGCAGCTCTACGGGGCACCTGAATTCACCCCTCCACTTT.

In this sample, this clonotype turned up a few times. The rearrangement joins TRBV6-2 or TRBV6-3 to TRBJ2-1; D unresolved. The CDR3 spans 13 residues. The germline CDR1 and CDR2 sequences are MNHEY and SVGEGT. The V gene lost 2 bases and the J gene lost 15 bases, with 17 bases spanning the gap. This CDR3 reads CASSYLGPPEAFF. The CDR3 bases are TGTGCCAGCAGTTACCTTGGACCCCCTGAGGCGTTCTTC.

The chain joins TRBV12-3 or TRBV12-4 to TRBJ1-1, with 9 bases fitting TRBD1. The CDR3 is 13 amino acids. With 6 bases clipped from V and 7 bases from J, the junction kept 6 bases outside the gene matches. The CDR3 sequence: CASRPDRGNEAFF. CDR3 DNA sequence: TGTGCCAGCAGACCCGACAGGGGGAATGAAGCTTTCTTT.

This clonotype was detected a few times. The chain couples TRBV6-5 to TRBJ2-3; D tentatively reads TRBD1 or TRBD2 (5 bases each). The CDR3 is 17 residues long. V lost 0 bases to trimming and J lost 2 bases, with 15 bases between them. CDR1 is MNHEY, CDR2 SVGAGI, per germline. Here the CDR3 DNA reads TGTGCCAGCAGTTACTCCCCACCGGGACGGGTCACAGATACGCAGTATTTT. As protein: CASSYSPPGRVTDTQYF.

The rearrangement uses TRBV4-2 and TRBJ2-3; D may be TRBD1 or TRBD2 (5 bases each). CDR1 is LGHNA and CDR2 is YNFKEQ in the germline V gene. The CDR3 is 15 residues long. Trimming stripped 0 bases from V and 5 bases from J, with 12 bases between. The CDR3 region has the DNA TGTGCCAGCAGCCAAGATTTGGGGACGGGAGATACGCAGTATTTT. This gives the protein CASSQDLGTGDTQYF.

This clonotype was observed many times. This rearrangement joins TRBV4-2 to TRBJ2-7; D ambiguous. Germline V CDR1 and CDR2: LGHNA, YNFKEQ. Trimming took 0 bases from V and 2 from J, leaving 11 bases between them. This CDR3 has 15 residues. CDR3 sequence: CASSQDQDPTYEQYF. CDR3 bases: TGTGCCAGCAGCCAAGATCAGGACCCAACCTACGAGCAGTACTTC.

The rearrangement joins TRBV7-2 to TRBJ2-5, with 8 bases lining up with TRBD2. Gene TRBJ2-4 matches the end of the DNA better, so the J call may be wrong. The CDR3 sequence is 15 residues long. Germline V lookup: CDR1 SGHTA, CDR2 FQGNSA. The CDR3 coding sequence is TGTGCCAGCAGCCCCGGGGGGACTAGGGCTAACATTCAGTACTTC. Its translation is CASSPGGTRANIQYF.

The rearrangement joins TRBV5-1 to TRBJ1-4; D gene ambiguous. Deletions cut 2 bases from V and 6 bases from J, with 14 bases between. Germline V gene lookup returns CDR1 SGHRS and CDR2 YFSETQ. This CDR3 spans 15 amino acids. The chain's CDR3 is CASSFSLGSDEKLFF. The CDR3 DNA sequence: TGCGCCAGCAGCTTTTCTCTGGGCTCTGATGAAAAACTGTTTTTT.

This clonotype was detected a few times. V usage is TRBV25-1 and J usage is TRBJ2-7, with D perhaps matching TRBD1 or TRBD2 (6 bases each). There are 15 residues in the CDR3. Germline V gene sequence: CDR1 MGHDK, CDR2 SYGVNS. With 3 bases removed from V and 3 bases from J, the gap between germline ends came to 15 bases. The CDR3 loop is CASSDGSGDFYEQYF. DNA of the CDR3: TGTGCCAGCAGTGACGGCTCAGGGGACTTCTACGAGCAGTACTTC.